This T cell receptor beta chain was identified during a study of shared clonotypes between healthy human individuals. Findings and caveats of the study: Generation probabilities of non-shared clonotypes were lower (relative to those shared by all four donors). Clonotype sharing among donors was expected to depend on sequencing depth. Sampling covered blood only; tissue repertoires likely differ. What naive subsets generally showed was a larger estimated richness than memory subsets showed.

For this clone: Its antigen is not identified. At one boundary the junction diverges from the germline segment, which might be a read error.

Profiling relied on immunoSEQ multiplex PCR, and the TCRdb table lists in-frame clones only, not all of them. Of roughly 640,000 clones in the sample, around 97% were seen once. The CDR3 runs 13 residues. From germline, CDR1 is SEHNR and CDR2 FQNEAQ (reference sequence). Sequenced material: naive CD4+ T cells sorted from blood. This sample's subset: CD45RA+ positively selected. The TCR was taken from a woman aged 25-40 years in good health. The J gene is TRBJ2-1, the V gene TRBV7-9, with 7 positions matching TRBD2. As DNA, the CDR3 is TGTGCCAGCAGGTTAGCTAGCGGCAATGAGCAGTTCTTC. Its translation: CASRLASGNEQFF.